Listed below are T cell receptor beta chains from one sample, sequenced in a study of T cell repertoires in cytomegalovirus infection. No antigen has been identified for these receptors. TCRdb reprocessed the reads via MiXCR and lists one record per CDR3 protein. The sample lists around 71,000 distinct CDR3 sequences, approximately 20% occurring once. The sample was CD8+ T cells from cultured PBMCs, taken from culture after CMV antigen stimulation. The origin of the receptors is a human donor in good health (CMV status not recorded). Some clones in this sample may be carry-over from other donors' samples. The CDR3 runs from the conserved cysteine through the conserved F or W. The order of the fields is J gene, D gene, clone size, V gene, CDR3 protein, CDR3 DNA. D genes are given only for firm matches. Clone size is shown for a subset of rows, as once, few, many or a class of expanded clone.

j_gene: TRBJ2-7; d_gene: .; abundance: .; v_gene: TRBV10-3; CDR3aa: CAISGVDSYEQYF; CDR3nt: TGTGCCATCAGCGGGGTGGACTCCTACGAGCAGTACTTC
j_gene: TRBJ2-7; d_gene: .; abundance: .; v_gene: TRBV27; CDR3aa: CASSLGSASSYEQYF; CDR3nt: TGTGCCAGCAGTTTAGGATCGGCCAGCTCCTACGAGCAGTACTTC
j_gene: TRBJ2-1; d_gene: .; abundance: few; v_gene: TRBV7-3; CDR3aa: CASSLMGKVPYNEQFF; CDR3nt: TGTGCCAGCAGCTTAATGGGCAAGGTACCCTACAATGAGCAGTTCTTC
j_gene: TRBJ2-7; d_gene: .; abundance: .; v_gene: TRBV6-2/TRBV6-3; CDR3aa: CASSYPRDSYEQYF; CDR3nt: TGTGCCAGCAGTTACCCCAGAGATTCCTACGAGCAGTACTTC
j_gene: TRBJ2-1; d_gene: .; abundance: .; v_gene: TRBV12-3/TRBV12-4; CDR3aa: CASSFGTSQFF; CDR3nt: TGTGCCAGCAGTTTTGGGACTTCGCAGTTCTTC
j_gene: TRBJ2-3; d_gene: .; abundance: few; v_gene: TRBV7-9; CDR3aa: CASSPPGVPYTDTQYF; CDR3nt: TGTGCCAGCAGCCCCCCCGGGGTCCCTTACACAGATACGCAGTATTTT
j_gene: TRBJ1-1; d_gene: .; abundance: .; v_gene: TRBV19; CDR3aa: CASSPISMTVRDGVRKNTEAFF; CDR3nt: TGTGCCAGTAGTCCCATCTCTATGACCGTCCGGGACGGAGTTAGGAAGAACACTGAAGCTTTCTTT
j_gene: TRBJ2-2; d_gene: TRBD2; abundance: few; v_gene: TRBV7-6; CDR3aa: CASSPLGSGGAGELFF; CDR3nt: TGTGCCAGCAGCCCCCTTGGGAGCGGGGGGGCCGGGGAGCTGTTTTTT
j_gene: TRBJ2-5; d_gene: TRBD2; abundance: .; v_gene: TRBV27; CDR3aa: CASRLWTSGKETQYF; CDR3nt: TGTGCCAGCAGATTATGGACTAGCGGTAAAGAGACCCAGTACTTC
j_gene: TRBJ2-1; d_gene: .; abundance: few; v_gene: TRBV4-2; CDR3aa: CASSQGDGASEQFF; CDR3nt: TGTGCCAGCAGCCAAGGGGACGGGGCGAGTGAGCAGTTCTTC
j_gene: TRBJ2-5; d_gene: .; abundance: .; v_gene: TRBV11-3; CDR3aa: CASSLRGPRAQETQYF; CDR3nt: TGTGCCAGCAGCTTACGAGGACCCAGGGCACAAGAGACCCAGTACTTC
j_gene: TRBJ1-1; d_gene: .; abundance: many; v_gene: TRBV7-2; CDR3aa: CASSSANTEAFF; CDR3nt: TGTGCCAGCAGCTCCGCGAACACTGAAGCTTTCTTT
j_gene: TRBJ2-3; d_gene: .; abundance: .; v_gene: TRBV6-6; CDR3aa: CASTRGGTDTQYF; CDR3nt: TGTGCCAGCACCAGGGGGGGGACAGATACGCAGTATTTT
j_gene: TRBJ2-2; d_gene: TRBD1; abundance: few; v_gene: TRBV19; CDR3aa: CASSPDRDLHNTGELFF; CDR3nt: TGTGCCAGTAGCCCGGACAGGGATTTGCATAACACCGGGGAGCTGTTTTTT
j_gene: TRBJ2-1; d_gene: .; abundance: .; v_gene: TRBV25-1; CDR3aa: CASSLVGDYNEQFF; CDR3nt: TGTGCCAGCAGTTTGGTGGGGGACTACAATGAGCAGTTCTTC
j_gene: TRBJ1-4; d_gene: .; abundance: .; v_gene: TRBV12-3/TRBV12-4; CDR3aa: CASSLSRGNEKLFF; CDR3nt: TGTGCCAGCAGTTTAAGCAGGGGTAATGAAAAACTGTTTTTT
j_gene: TRBJ1-4; d_gene: .; abundance: .; v_gene: TRBV4-1; CDR3aa: CASSQFPADQNEKLFF; CDR3nt: TGCGCCAGCAGCCAGTTTCCAGCCGACCAGAATGAAAAACTGTTTTTT
j_gene: TRBJ2-7; d_gene: TRBD1; abundance: few; v_gene: TRBV12-3/TRBV12-4; CDR3aa: CASSHGQGASYEQYF; CDR3nt: TGTGCCAGCAGCCACGGACAGGGGGCGTCCTACGAGCAGTACTTC
j_gene: TRBJ1-4; d_gene: .; abundance: .; v_gene: TRBV6-6; CDR3aa: CASSPRVGNEKLFF; CDR3nt: TGTGCCAGCAGTCCAAGGGTGGGAAATGAAAAACTGTTTTTT
j_gene: TRBJ2-6; d_gene: TRBD2; abundance: .; v_gene: TRBV12-3/TRBV12-4; CDR3aa: CAISFGGAGANVLTF; CDR3nt: TGTGCCATCAGTTTTGGGGGGGCTGGGGCCAACGTCCTGACTTTC
j_gene: TRBJ2-3; d_gene: .; abundance: few; v_gene: TRBV7-6; CDR3aa: CASSLARRGGTDTQYF; CDR3nt: TGTGCCAGCAGCTTAGCTAGGAGGGGGGGCACAGATACGCAGTATTTT
j_gene: TRBJ2-1; d_gene: .; abundance: .; v_gene: TRBV7-9; CDR3aa: CASTPSGDNEQFF; CDR3nt: TGTGCCAGCACCCCTTCTGGGGACAATGAGCAGTTCTTC
j_gene: TRBJ1-1; d_gene: TRBD1; abundance: few; v_gene: TRBV7-6; CDR3aa: CASSLAGQGLIAEAFF; CDR3nt: TGTGCCAGCAGCTTAGCGGGACAGGGTTTGATCGCTGAAGCTTTCTTT
j_gene: TRBJ1-1; d_gene: TRBD1; abundance: few; v_gene: TRBV12-5; CDR3aa: CASGFRDRELDGAFF; CDR3nt: TGTGCTAGTGGTTTTCGGGACAGGGAACTAGACGGAGCTTTCTTT
j_gene: TRBJ1-2; d_gene: TRBD1; abundance: .; v_gene: TRBV7-6; CDR3aa: CASSLATPGQVVYGYTF; CDR3nt: TGTGCCAGCAGCTTAGCCACCCCGGGACAGGTTGTCTATGGCTACACCTTC
j_gene: TRBJ2-5; d_gene: .; abundance: .; v_gene: TRBV6-1; CDR3aa: CASSDRGGGLGKTQYF; CDR3nt: TGTGCCAGCAGTGATCGGGGAGGGGGCTTGGGGAAGACCCAGTACTTC
j_gene: TRBJ1-2; d_gene: .; abundance: .; v_gene: TRBV12-3/TRBV12-4; CDR3aa: CASSFGGYTF; CDR3nt: TGTGCCAGCAGTTTTGGTGGCTACACCTTC
j_gene: TRBJ1-1; d_gene: .; abundance: few; v_gene: TRBV19; CDR3aa: CASSIVPPGARLNTEAFF; CDR3nt: TGTGCCAGTAGTATAGTGCCTCCAGGGGCCCGACTGAACACTGAAGCTTTCTTT
j_gene: TRBJ2-7; d_gene: .; abundance: .; v_gene: TRBV4-1; CDR3aa: CASSQNPGISYEQYF; CDR3nt: TGCGCCAGCAGCCAAAATCCAGGGATATCCTACGAGCAGTACTTC
j_gene: TRBJ1-1; d_gene: TRBD1; abundance: many; v_gene: TRBV7-2; CDR3aa: CASSETGGVNTEAFF; CDR3nt: TGTGCCAGCAGCGAGACAGGGGGCGTGAACACTGAAGCTTTCTTT
j_gene: TRBJ1-5; d_gene: .; abundance: .; v_gene: TRBV6-1; CDR3aa: CASSEGREVQPQHF; CDR3nt: TGTGCCAGCAGTGAAGGGAGGGAGGTTCAGCCCCAGCATTTT
j_gene: TRBJ1-2; d_gene: .; abundance: few; v_gene: TRBV6-5; CDR3aa: CASSYRRANYGYTF; CDR3nt: TGTGCCAGCAGTTACAGGAGAGCTAACTATGGCTACACCTTC
j_gene: TRBJ1-1; d_gene: TRBD1; abundance: few; v_gene: TRBV15; CDR3aa: CATSRAGGTGNTEAFF; CDR3nt: TGTGCCACCAGCAGAGCGGGGGGGACAGGCAACACTGAAGCTTTCTTT